This T cell receptor beta chain was captured in a study of blood T cells in healthy people across ages. Peripheral blood, about 10 milliliters per donor, was collected. Each sample had at least 6.5 million PBMCs isolated. A second 7 to 11 cycle PCR used barcoded and J-beta primers. TCRdb reanalysed the 5' RACE reads using MiXCR and keeps one entry per CDR3 protein. The sample records about 1.4 million distinct CDR3 sequences, 45% to 70% being singletons. This clonotype was observed a few times. V was shortened by 7 bases and J by 3 bases, with 13 bases between the two germline ends. Germline assignment: CDR1 SQVTM and CDR2 ANQGSEA. The CDR3 runs to 12 residues.

The clonotype originates from a man between 18 and 29 years old in good health. The J gene is TRBJ2-7, the V gene TRBV29-1; unclear D gene. The sample was blood. The CDR3 spells CSGGISLYEQYF. The CDR3 DNA is TGCAGCGGGGGAATATCCCTCTACGAGCAGTACTTC.